Only one count was recorded for the clone carrying this T cell receptor beta chain. Its antigen is unidentified. This sample was taken from a study of cytomegalovirus exposure and HLA in healthy donors. Study conclusions and caveats: When analyzed later, the rates of TCR association showed variation by HLA locus, with DRB1 the most and HLA-C the fewest.

Germline V gene data show CDR1 as SGHTA and CDR2 as FQGNSA. Trimming removed 5 bases from V and 0 bases from J; junction bases left unmatched: 12. This CDR3 is 17 amino acids long. The primer mix had 60 Vbeta and 13 Jbeta primers. The table came from immunoSEQ multiplex PCR; TCRdb's copy has only in-frame clones and leaves some out. Among approximately 130,000 clones listed, about 80% were seen once. This chain connects TRBV7-2 to TRBJ2-7; 8 positions match TRBD2. The TCR sequence derives from a man aged 18-30 years in good health and CMV-seronegative. Sequenced material: PBMCs. CDR3 loop: CASSPTTGGPTSYEQYF. The CDR3 DNA reads TGTGCCAGCAGCCCAACCACGGGGGGGCCTACCTCCTACGAGCAGTACTTC.